The TCR beta chain described here comes from a study of CD8 T cells in Susac syndrome. The authors reverse transcribed roughly 0.5 to 1 ug RNA with random hexamers. TCR beta CDR3 was amplified by immunoSEQ multiplex PCR. This amplification extended across 54 Vbeta and 13 Jbeta segments. In TCRdb, the immunoSEQ multiplex PCR reads were re-called with MiXCR into one record per CDR3 protein. The repertoire consists of roughly 110,000 distinct CDR3 sequences, with 80% to 95% occurring once and the leading ten covering 0.13% to 0.15%. CD8+ and CD4+ T cells from blood underwent TCR beta sequencing, which was carried out in a high-throughput format. Healthy donors served as age- and sex-matched controls. In contrast to the negatively isolated CD8+ and CD4+ T cells, TEMRA cells were FACS-enriched. With 0 bases removed from V and 2 bases from J, the gap between germline ends came to 12 bases. The CDR3 totals 15 residues. CDR1 and CDR2 from the germline V gene are SGDLS and YYNGEE.

The source material was CD4+ T cells from PBMCs. The gene calls are TRBV9 and TRBJ2-7; D ambiguous. The TCR originated in a human donor in good health. CDR3 bases: TGTGCCAGCAGCGTAGACAGCTCTAATCCCTACGAGCAGTACTTC. Its translation: CASSVDSSNPYEQYF.